The table lists the clone carrying this TCR beta chain with a few counts. As yet, its antigen is unknown. The data stem from a study of molecular identifiers for immune sequencing clone quantification. Previously reported methods and listed TCR primers produced the bulk TCR libraries. TCRdb itself ran the PCR reads through MiXCR, one entry per CDR3 protein. Of about half a million distinct CDR3 sequences in the sample, roughly 24% are singletons; the top ten hold 0.76%. Looked up from germline, CDR1 is DFQATT and CDR2 is SNEGSKA (reference sequence). The CDR3 has 15 residues. Trimming cost V 6 bases and J 3 bases, with 21 bases left between them. Preparation of naive CD8 libraries involved about 17,000 to 1,100,000 sorted cells and 10%, 30% or 50% RNA. Points from the study as a whole: Effector cells had over 98% of their molecules in clones above 20 RNA copies, while naive cells had under 1%.

The sample comprised naive CD8+ T cells from blood, with Jurkat cell RNA spiked in. Noted subset: FACS-sorted CD8+CD4-CCR7+CD45RA+ naive T cells. This TCR derives from a human donor in good health. Some libraries in this study had Jurkat cell RNA spiked in. This sequence joins TRBV20-1 and TRBJ2-7, with D uncertain. The CDR3 DNA reads as TGCAGTGCCCGAATAGCCCCGCTTATGATCTACGAGCAGTACTTC. This gives the protein CSARIAPLMIYEQYF.